The present T cell receptor beta chain was sequenced within a study of blood T cell repertoires in COVID-19. Clones were read by immunoSEQ multiplex PCR, and TCRdb kept only the in-frame ones, dropping some. The table lists some 290,000 clones, roughly nine tenths of them singletons. This clone was observed a single time. The CDR3 totals 15 residues. From germline, CDR1 is SNHLY and CDR2 FYNNEI. Trimming shortened V by 3 bases and J by 2 bases, and 14 bases separated the two germline ends. The V and J genes are TRBV2 and TRBJ2-7, with a tentative D call TRBD2 (6 bases). The sequenced sample consisted of PBMCs or T cells enriched from blood (not recorded which). The receptor's source is a woman aged 30 to 39 who had recovered from COVID-19. CDR3 in amino acids: CASSDSPSATYEQYF. The CDR3 nucleotides are TGTGCCAGCAGTGACTCGCCTAGCGCTACCTACGAGCAGTACTTC. The full variable domain, rest sourced from reference TRBV2 and TRBJ2-7, is EPEVTQTPSHQVTQMGQEVILRCVPISNHLYFYWYRQILGQKVEFLVSFYNNEISEKSEIFDDQFSVERPDGSNFTLKIRSTKLEDSAMYFCASSDSPSATYEQYFGPGTRLTVT.